The rows below give T cell receptor beta chains drawn from one sample of a study of T cells in Graves' hyperthyroidism and ophthalmopathy. TCRdb itself ran the multiplex PCR reads through MiXCR, one entry per CDR3 protein. Of a few hundred thousand distinct CDR3 sequences in the sample, 20% to 25% were seen once. What was sequenced was blood. The receptors originated from an older woman with Graves' ophthalmopathy. Each CDR3 is given with its conserved first and last residue. The D gene is left open where the match is weak. Some rows have no size entry. The others give once, few or many, or a class for an expanded clone.

TRBD1	-	TRBJ2-7	TRBV27	TGTGCCAGCAGTTTATGGGGACAGGGGATCTACGAGCAGTACTTC	CASSLWGQGIYEQYF
-	many	TRBJ2-5	TRBV28	TGTGCCAGCAGTTATGGGGACCGGGAGACCCAGTACTTC	CASSYGDRETQYF
TRBD1	-	TRBJ1-1	TRBV28	TGTGCCAGCAGTCGCCCCGGACAGGGAAGGGGCATGAACACTGAAGCTTTCTTT	CASSRPGQGRGMNTEAFF
-	-	TRBJ2-5	TRBV11-2	TGTGCCAGCAGCTTAGACTCCCTCCGGGGGGAGACCCAGTACTTC	CASSLDSLRGETQYF
-	many	TRBJ1-1	TRBV2	TGTGCCAGCAGTGATCCGCGTGGCGTGAACACTGAAGCTTTCTTT	CASSDPRGVNTEAFF
-	-	TRBJ2-1	TRBV9	TGTGCCAGCAGCGTAGTTCAGAGCGGGCCATACAATGAGCAGTCCTTC	CASSVVQSGPYNEQSF
TRBD2	few	TRBJ2-7	TRBV29-1	TGCAGCGTGAGACCCGGGACTAGCGGAACCTACGAGCAGTACTTC	CSVRPGTSGTYEQYF
-	many	TRBJ2-5	TRBV12-3/TRBV12-4	TGTGCCAGCAGTTTTGGTGGACGGGCCCAAGAGACCCAGTACTTC	CASSFGGRAQETQYF
TRBD1	many	TRBJ2-5	TRBV20-1	TGCAGTGCCATTCGTGACGGGACAGCGCCGGAGACCCAGTACTTC	CSAIRDGTAPETQYF
-	few	TRBJ1-2	TRBV20-1	TGCAGTGCCCACATCATACAGGGTGACTATGGCTACACCTTC	CSAHIIQGDYGYTF
-	few	TRBJ2-2	TRBV11-1	TGTGCCAGCAGCTTAGGTCTAAGGGCCGGGGAGCTGTTTTTT	CASSLGLRAGELFF
TRBD1	-	TRBJ2-3	TRBV6-1	TGTGCCAGCAGTCAAGGGACAGGCACAGATACGCAGTATTTT	CASSQGTGTDTQYF
-	-	TRBJ2-3	TRBV13	TGTGCCAGCAGCTTCAACCTAATAGGGGGAGATACGCAGTATTTT	CASSFNLIGGDTQYF
TRBD1	few	TRBJ1-2	TRBV7-2	TGTGCCAGCAGCAGACAGGGGGTAGTGTCGGATGGCTACACCTTC	CASSRQGVVSDGYTF
TRBD1	-	TRBJ1-5	TRBV27	TGTGCCAGCAGTTTAACTATGACAGGGAGTAACAATCAGCCCCAGCATTTT	CASSLTMTGSNNQPQHF
-	few	TRBJ1-1	TRBV6-5	TGTGCCAGCAGTTACCTCAGGGGATCTAACGCTGAAGCTTTCTTT	CASSYLRGSNAEAFF
-	-	TRBJ1-2	TRBV14	TGTGCCAGCAGCCAAGACGTTGGCAGGAGGGGAGGCTACACCTTC	CASSQDVGRRGGYTF
TRBD1	-	TRBJ2-7	TRBV11-2	TGTGCCAGCAGCTTCCTGGACAGGGTCTACGAGCAGTACTTC	CASSFLDRVYEQYF
-	few	TRBJ1-5	TRBV6-2/TRBV6-3	TGTGCCAGCAGTTACTCATGGAATCAGCCCCAGCATTTT	CASSYSWNQPQHF
-	-	TRBJ2-5	TRBV10-3	TGTGCCATCAGTGAGTCAGCGGAGTATCAAGAGACCCAGTACTTC	CAISESAEYQETQYF
TRBD1	few	TRBJ2-3	TRBV7-3	TGTGCCAGCAGCAAGACAGGGGGCGCCGCAGATACGCAGTATTTT	CASSKTGGAADTQYF
TRBD1	many	TRBJ1-5	TRBV28	TGTGCCAGCAGTACAGGGGGCGCAAGGCAGCCCCAGCATTTT	CASSTGGARQPQHF
TRBD1	many	TRBJ2-5	TRBV2	TGTGCCAGCAGTGAATTGGACAGGGTGGAGACCCAGTACTTC	CASSELDRVETQYF
TRBD1	-	TRBJ2-5	TRBV30	TGTGCCTGGCTCCGGGACAGGGGTGCGGAGACCCAGTACTTC	CAWLRDRGAETQYF
-	many	TRBJ1-1	TRBV28	TGTGCCAGCAGTCGGCATCTGAACACTGAAGCTTTCTTT	CASSRHLNTEAFF
-	few	TRBJ2-7	TRBV6-5	TGTGCCAGCAGTTACTCGGGGGGGGGCGCGGCCGAGCAGTACTTC	CASSYSGGGAAEQYF
TRBD2	few	TRBJ2-3	TRBV7-3	TGTGCCAGCAGCTCTCTAGCGGCAGATACGCAGTATTTT	CASSSLAADTQYF
-	few	TRBJ2-7	TRBV2	TGTGCCAGCAGTGAGGGCACCCCGACTATCTACGAGCAGTACTTC	CASSEGTPTIYEQYF
-	few	TRBJ2-1	TRBV18	TGTGCCAGCTCACTTAGTACCGGGACTGCTTTATACAATGAGCAGTTCTTC	CASSLSTGTALYNEQFF